What follows is one TCR beta chain and its context. The V gene lost 5 bases and the J gene lost 3 bases, with 19 bases spanning the gap. CDR3 length: 17 residues. The germline V gene has CDR1 WSHSY and CDR2 SAAADI. These data come from a study of blood T cell repertoires in COVID-19. The wider study: Donors in the United States, Italy and Spain gave samples during acute or convalescent COVID-19.

This table comes from immunoSEQ multiplex PCR, and its TCRdb copy is limited to in-frame clones, with some not included. The sample holds about 370,000 clones, approximately 88% seen once. This receptor was identified in a woman in her 30s with COVID-19, enrolled during active disease. The V and J genes are TRBV10-2 and TRBJ2-2; D might be TRBD2 (6 bases). Material: peripheral blood. The CDR3 is CASSQLRGWRDTGELFF. In DNA, the CDR3 is TGCGCCAGCAGTCAACTTCGGGGATGGAGGGACACCGGGGAGCTGTTTTTT.